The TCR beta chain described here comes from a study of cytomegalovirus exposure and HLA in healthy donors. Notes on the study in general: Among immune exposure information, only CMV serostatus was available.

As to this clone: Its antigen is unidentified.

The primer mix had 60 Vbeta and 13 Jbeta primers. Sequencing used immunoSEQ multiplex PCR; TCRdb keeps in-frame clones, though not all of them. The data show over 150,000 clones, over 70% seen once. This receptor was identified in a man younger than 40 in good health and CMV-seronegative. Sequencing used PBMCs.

The CDR3 loop reads CASRYRGAYGTEAFF. In nucleotides, the CDR3 is TGTGCCAGCAGATACAGGGGTGCTTATGGGACTGAAGCTTTCTTT. J is TRBJ1-1 and V is TRBV7-9; 7 nucleotides align to TRBD1. The CDR3 has 15 amino acids. In germline, CDR1 is SEHNR, CDR2 FQNEAQ (reference sequence). Trimming at V came to 6 bases and at J to 5 bases, leaving 12 bases not matched to a gene.